This TCR beta chain derives from a study of cytomegalovirus exposure and HLA in healthy donors. Regarding this clone: What it binds is unknown.

A multiplex PCR was run with 60 Vbeta primers and 13 Jbeta primers. Profiled with immunoSEQ multiplex PCR; TCRdb holds only in-frame clones, not every one. The table lists 45,000 to 60,000 clones. The CDR3 spans 13 residues. Germline loops: CDR1 SGHDT, CDR2 YYEEEE. Between the trimmed V and J ends, which lost 6 bases and 9 bases, there was a span of 16 bases. Broader study findings: In vitro testing confirmed three CMV-associated chains as specific for CMV antigens. The authors reported that TCR beta sequences could predict HLA-A and HLA-B alleles. These predictions were accurate for most subjects in the first cohort.

The J gene is TRBJ1-5, the V gene TRBV5-6; D call uncertain. The clonotype comes from a male donor in good health and CMV-seronegative. Sequenced material: PBMCs. This CDR3 is CASTTGSVGPQHF. The CDR3 coding sequence is TGTGCCAGCACTACCGGAAGCGTGGGGCCCCAGCATTTT.